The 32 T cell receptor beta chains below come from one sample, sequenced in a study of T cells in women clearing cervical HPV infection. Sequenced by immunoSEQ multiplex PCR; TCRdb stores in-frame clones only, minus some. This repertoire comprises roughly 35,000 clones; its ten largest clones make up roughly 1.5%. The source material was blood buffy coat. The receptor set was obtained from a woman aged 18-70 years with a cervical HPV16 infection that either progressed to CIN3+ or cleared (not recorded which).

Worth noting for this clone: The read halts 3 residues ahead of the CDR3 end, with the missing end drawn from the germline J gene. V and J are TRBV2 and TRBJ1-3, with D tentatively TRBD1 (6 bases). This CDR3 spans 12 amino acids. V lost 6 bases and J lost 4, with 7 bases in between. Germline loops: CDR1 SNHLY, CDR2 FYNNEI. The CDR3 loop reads CASRTGGNTIYF. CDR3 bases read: TGTGCCAGCAGGACAGGAGGAAACACC.

The CDR3 protein is CATSRQFEGLAGAVQETQYF. The CDR3 bases that were read are TGTGCCACCAGCAGGCAATTCGAGGGATTAGCGGGGGCCGTACAAGAGACC. The gene calls are TRBV15 and TRBJ2-5; 9 nucleotides line up with TRBD2. Read data end 3 residues before the CDR3 end; the end is taken from the germline J gene. V shed 3 bases, J shed 2 bases, and the junction held 19 bases outside the gene matches. The CDR3 is 20 residues long. CDR1 and CDR2 from the germline V gene are LNHNV and YYDKDF (reference sequence).

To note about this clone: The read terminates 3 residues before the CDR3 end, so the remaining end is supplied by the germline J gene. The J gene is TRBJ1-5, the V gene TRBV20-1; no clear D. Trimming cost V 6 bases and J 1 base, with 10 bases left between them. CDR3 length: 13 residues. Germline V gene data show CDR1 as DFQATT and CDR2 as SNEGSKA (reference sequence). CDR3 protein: CSATDSSNQPQHF. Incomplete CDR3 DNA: TGCAGTGCAACGGACTCAAGCAATCAGCCC.

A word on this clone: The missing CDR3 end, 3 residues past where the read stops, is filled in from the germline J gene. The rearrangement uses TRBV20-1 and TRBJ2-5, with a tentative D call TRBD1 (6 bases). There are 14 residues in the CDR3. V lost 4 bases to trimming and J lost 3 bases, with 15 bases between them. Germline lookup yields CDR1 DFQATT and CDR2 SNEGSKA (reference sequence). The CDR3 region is CSAIRGISEETQYF. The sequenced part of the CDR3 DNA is TGCAGTGCTATTAGGGGGATATCCGAAGAGACC.

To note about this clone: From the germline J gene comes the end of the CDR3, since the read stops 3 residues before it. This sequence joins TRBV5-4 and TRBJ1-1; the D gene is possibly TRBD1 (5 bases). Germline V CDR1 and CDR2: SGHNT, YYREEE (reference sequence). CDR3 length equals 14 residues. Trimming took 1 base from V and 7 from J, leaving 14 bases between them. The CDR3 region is CASSLRGGANEAFF. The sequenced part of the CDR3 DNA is TGTGCCAGCAGCTTGAGGGGTGGGGCGAATGAA.

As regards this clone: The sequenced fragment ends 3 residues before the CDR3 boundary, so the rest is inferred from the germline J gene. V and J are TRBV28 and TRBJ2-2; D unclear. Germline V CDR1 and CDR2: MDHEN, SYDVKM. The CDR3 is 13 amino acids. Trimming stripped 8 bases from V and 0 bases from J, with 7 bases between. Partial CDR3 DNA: TGTGCCAGCCTAACTACGAACACCGGGGAG. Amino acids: CASLTTNTGE. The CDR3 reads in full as CASLTTNTGELFF.

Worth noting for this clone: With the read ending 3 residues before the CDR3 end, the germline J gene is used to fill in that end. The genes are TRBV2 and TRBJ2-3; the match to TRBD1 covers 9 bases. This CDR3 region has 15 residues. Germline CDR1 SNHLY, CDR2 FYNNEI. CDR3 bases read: TGTGCCAGCAGTAACCGGGACAGGGAGTTGGAGACG. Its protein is CASSNRDRELET. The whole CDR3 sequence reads CASSNRDRELETQYF.

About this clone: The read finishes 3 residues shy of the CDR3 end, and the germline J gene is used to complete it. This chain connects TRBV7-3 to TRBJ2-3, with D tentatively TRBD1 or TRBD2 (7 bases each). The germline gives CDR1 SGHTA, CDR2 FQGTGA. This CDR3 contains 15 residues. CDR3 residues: CASSLGRGRAETQYF. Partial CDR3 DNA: TGTGCCAGCAGCTTGGGCAGGGGGAGGGCGGAGACG.

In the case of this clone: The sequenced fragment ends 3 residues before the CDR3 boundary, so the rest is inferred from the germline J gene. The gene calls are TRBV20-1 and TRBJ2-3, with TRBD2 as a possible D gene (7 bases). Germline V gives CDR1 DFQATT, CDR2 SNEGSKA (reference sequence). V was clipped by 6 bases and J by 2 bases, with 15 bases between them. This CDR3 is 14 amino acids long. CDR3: CSAGGGHFTDTQYF. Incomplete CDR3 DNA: TGCAGTGCCGGCGGGGGCCATTTCACAGATACG.

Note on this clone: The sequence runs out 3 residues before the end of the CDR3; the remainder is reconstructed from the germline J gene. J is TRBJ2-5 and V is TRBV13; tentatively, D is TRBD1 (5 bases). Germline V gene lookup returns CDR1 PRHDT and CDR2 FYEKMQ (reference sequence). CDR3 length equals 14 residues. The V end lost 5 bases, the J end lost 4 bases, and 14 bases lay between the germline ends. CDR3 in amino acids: CASSQGTPGETQYF. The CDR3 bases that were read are TGTGCCAGCAGCCAGGGAACCCCGGGAGAGACC.

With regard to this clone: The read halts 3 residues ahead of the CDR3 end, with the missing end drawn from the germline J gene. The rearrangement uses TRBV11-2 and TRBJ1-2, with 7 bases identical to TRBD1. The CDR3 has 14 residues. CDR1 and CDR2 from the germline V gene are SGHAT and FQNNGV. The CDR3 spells CASRSSSGGTAYTF. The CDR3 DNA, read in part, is TGTGCCAGCAGATCCTCATCAGGAGGGACAGCC.

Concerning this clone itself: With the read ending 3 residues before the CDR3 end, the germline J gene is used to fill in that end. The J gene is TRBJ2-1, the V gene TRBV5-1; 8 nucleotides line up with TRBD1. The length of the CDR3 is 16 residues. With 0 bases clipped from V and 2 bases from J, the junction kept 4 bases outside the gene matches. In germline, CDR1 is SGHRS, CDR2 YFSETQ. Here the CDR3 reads CASSLAPGGTYNEQFF. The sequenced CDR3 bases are TGCGCCAGCAGCTTGGCCCCAGGGGGCACCTACAATGAG.

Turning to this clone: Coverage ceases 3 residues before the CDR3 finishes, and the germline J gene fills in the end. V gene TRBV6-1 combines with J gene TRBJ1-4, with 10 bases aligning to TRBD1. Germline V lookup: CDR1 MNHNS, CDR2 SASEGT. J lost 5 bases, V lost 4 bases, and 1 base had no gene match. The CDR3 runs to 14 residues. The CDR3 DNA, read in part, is TGTGCCAGCAGTGGGGGACAGGGGAATGAAAAA. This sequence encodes CASSGGQGNEK. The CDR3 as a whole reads CASSGGQGNEKLFF.

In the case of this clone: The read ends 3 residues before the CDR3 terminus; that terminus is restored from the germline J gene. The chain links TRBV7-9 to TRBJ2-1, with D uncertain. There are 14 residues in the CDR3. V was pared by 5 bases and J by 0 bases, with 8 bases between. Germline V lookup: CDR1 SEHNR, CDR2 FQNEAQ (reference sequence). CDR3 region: CASSPSSSYNEQFF. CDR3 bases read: TGTGCCAGCAGCCCTTCCTCCTCCTACAATGAG.

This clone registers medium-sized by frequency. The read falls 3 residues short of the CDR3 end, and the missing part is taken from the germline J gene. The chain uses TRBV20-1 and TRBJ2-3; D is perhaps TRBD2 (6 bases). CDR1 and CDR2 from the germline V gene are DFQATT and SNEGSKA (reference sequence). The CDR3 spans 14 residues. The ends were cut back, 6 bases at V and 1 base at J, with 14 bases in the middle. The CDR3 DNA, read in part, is TGCAGTGCGGAGACCGGAGGGGGCACAGATACG. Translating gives CSAETGGGTDT. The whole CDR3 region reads CSAETGGGTDTQYF.

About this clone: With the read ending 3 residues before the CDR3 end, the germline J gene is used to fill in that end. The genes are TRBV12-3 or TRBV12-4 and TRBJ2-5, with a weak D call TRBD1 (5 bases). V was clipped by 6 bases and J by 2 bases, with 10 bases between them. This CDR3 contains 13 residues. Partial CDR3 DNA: TGTGCCAGCAGCCTTAGGGGACAAGAGACC. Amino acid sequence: CASSLRGQET. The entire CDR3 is CASSLRGQETQYF.

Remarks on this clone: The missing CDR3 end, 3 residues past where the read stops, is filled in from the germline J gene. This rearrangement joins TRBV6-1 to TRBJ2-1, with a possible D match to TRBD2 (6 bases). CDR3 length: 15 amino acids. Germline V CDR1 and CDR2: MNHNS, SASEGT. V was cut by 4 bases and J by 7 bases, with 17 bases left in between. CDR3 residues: CASSGWDSKGNEQFF. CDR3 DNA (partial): TGTGCCAGCAGTGGATGGGACTCAAAAGGAAATGAG.

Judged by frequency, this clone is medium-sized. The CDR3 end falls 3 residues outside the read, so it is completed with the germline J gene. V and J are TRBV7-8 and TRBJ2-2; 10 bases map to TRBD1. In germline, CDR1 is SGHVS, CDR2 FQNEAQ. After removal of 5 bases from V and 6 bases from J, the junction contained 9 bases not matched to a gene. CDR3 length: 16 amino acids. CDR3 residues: CASSPRDRGNSGELFF. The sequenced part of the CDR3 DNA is TGTGCCAGCAGCCCGCGGGACAGGGGTAATTCCGGGGAG.

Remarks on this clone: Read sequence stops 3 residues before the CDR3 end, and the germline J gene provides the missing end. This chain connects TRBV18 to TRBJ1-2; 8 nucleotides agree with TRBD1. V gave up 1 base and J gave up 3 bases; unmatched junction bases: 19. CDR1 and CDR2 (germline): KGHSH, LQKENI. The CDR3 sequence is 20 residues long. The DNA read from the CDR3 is TGTGCCAGCTCACCACGGTCACTGCCGGAGACTTTGGACAGGGACTATGGC. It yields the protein CASSPRSLPETLDRDYG. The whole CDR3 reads CASSPRSLPETLDRDYGYTF. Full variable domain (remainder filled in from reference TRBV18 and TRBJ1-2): NAGVMQNPRHLVRRRGQEARLRCSPMKGHSHVYWYRQLPEEGLKFMVYLQKENIIDESGMPKERFSAEFPKEGPSILRIQQVVRGDSAAYFCASSPRSLPETLDRDYGYTFGSGTRLTVV.

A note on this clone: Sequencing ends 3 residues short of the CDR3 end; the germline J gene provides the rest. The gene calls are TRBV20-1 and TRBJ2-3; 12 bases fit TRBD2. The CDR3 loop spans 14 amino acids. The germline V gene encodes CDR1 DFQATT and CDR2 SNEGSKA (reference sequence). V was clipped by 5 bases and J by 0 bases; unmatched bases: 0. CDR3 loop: CSALAGGSTDTQYF. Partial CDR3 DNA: TGCAGTGCTCTAGCGGGGGGGAGCACAGATACG.

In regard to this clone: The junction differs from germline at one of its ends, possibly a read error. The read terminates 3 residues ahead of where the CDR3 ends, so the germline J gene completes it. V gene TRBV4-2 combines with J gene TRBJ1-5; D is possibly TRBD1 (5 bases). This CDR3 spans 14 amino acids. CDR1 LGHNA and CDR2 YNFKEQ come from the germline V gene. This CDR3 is CASSDSYSNQPQHF. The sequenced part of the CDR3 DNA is TGCGCCAGCAGCGACAGCTATAGCAATCAGCCC.

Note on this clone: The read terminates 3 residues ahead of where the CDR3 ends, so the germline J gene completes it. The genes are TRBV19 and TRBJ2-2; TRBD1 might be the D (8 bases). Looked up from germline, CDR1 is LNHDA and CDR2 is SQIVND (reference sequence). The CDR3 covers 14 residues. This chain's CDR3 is CASTEQGGDEKLFF. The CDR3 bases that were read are TGTGCCAGTACCGAACAGGGGGGGGATGAAAAG.

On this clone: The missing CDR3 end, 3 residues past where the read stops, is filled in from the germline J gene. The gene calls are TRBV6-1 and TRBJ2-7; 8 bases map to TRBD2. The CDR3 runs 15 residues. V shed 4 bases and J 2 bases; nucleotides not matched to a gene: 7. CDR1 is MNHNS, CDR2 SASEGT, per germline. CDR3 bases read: TGTGCCAGCAGTGCCGGGGGGGGTATAACCTACGAG. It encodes CASSAGGGITYE. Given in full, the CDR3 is CASSAGGGITYEQYF.

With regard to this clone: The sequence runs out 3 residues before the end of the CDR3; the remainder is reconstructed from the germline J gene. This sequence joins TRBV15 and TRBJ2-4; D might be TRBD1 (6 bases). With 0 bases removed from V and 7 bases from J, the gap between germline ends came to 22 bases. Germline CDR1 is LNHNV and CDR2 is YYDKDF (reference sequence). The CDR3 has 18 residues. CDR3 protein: CATSRDSESGQSWNIQYF. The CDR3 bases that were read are TGTGCCACCAGCAGAGATAGTGAATCGGGACAAAGTTGGAACATT.

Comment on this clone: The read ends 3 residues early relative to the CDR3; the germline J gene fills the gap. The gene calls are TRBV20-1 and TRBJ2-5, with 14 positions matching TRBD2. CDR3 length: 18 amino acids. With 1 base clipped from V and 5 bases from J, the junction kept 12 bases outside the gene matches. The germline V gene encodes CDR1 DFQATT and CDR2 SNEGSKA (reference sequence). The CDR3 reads CSARGVAGTSGGGETQYF. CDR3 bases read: TGCAGTGCTAGAGGTGTGGCCGGGACTAGCGGGGGCGGGGAGACC.

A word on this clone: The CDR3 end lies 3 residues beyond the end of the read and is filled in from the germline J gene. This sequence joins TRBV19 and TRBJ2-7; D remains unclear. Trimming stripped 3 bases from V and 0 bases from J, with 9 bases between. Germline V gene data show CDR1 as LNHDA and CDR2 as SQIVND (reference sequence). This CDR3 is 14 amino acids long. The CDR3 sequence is CASSIEVTSYEQYF. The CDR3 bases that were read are TGTGCCAGTAGTATCGAGGTCACCTCCTACGAG.

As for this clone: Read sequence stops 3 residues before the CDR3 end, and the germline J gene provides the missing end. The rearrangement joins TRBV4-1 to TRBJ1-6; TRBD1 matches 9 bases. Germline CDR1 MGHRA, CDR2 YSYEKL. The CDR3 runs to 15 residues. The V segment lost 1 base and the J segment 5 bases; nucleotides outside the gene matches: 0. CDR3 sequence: CASSQGQGDNSPLHF. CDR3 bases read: TGCGCCAGCAGCCAAGGACAGGGGGATAATTCACCC.

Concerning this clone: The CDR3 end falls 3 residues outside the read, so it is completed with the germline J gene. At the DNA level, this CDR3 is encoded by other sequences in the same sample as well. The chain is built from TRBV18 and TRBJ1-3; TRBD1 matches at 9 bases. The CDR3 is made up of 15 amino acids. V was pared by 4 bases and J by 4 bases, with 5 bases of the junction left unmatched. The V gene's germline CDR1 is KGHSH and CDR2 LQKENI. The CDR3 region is CASSLSQGAGNTIYF. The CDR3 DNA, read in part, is TGTGCCAGCTCACTCTCACAGGGGGCAGGAAACACC.

The CDR3 sequence: CASSLGQGPLYEQYF. CDR3 DNA (partial): TGTGCCAGCAGCTTAGGGCAGGGCCCGCTTTACGAG. The chain is built from TRBV7-7 and TRBJ2-7, with D maybe TRBD1 (5 bases). The DNA ends 3 residues before the CDR3 does, and the rest of the CDR3 is filled in from the germline J gene. This CDR3 region has 15 residues. Germline loops: CDR1 SSHAT, CDR2 FNYEAQ (reference sequence). Trimming removed 1 base at V and 4 bases at J, with 14 bases between.

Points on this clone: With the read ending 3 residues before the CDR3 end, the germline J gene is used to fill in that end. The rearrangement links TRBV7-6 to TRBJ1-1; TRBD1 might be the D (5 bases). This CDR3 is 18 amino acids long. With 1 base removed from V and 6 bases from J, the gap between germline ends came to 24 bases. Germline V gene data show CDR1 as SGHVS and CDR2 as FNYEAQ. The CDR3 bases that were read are TGTGCCAGCAGCTTAGGGAGGGGTCGCCCTCCGAGACACGCTGAA. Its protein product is CASSLGRGRPPRHAE. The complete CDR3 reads CASSLGRGRPPRHAEAFF.

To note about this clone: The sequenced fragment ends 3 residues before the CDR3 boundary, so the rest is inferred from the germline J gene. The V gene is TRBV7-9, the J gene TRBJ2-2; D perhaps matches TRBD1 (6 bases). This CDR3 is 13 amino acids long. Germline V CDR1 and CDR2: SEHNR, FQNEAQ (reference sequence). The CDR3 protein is CASSLDSFGPLFF. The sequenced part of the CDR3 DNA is TGTGCCAGCAGCCTGGACAGTTTCGGCCCG.

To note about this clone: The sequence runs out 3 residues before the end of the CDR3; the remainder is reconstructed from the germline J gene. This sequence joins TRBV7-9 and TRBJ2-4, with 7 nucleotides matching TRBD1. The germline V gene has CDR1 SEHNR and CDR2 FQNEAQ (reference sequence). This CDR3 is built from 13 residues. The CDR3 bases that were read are TGTGCCAGCAGCCACCGGGACAGCTATGGT. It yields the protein CASSHRDSYG. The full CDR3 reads CASSHRDSYGQYF.